A single sample gave rise to the 22 T cell receptor beta chains below, sequenced in a study of blood T cell repertoires in COVID-19. The table came from immunoSEQ multiplex PCR; TCRdb's copy has only in-frame clones and leaves some out. The data contain 300,000 to 500,000 clones, 70% to 90% of them singletons. Sequencing was performed on PBMCs or T cells enriched from blood (not recorded which). Receptors originate from a woman under 40 with acute COVID-19.

The chain joins TRBV19 to TRBJ1-2, with 7 nucleotides matching TRBD1. Trimming at V came to 8 bases and at J to 5 bases, leaving 8 bases not matched to a gene. Germline CDR1 is LNHDA and CDR2 is SQIVND (reference sequence). The CDR3 has 13 amino acids. CDR3 bases: TGTGCCAGTCTACAGGGGTCCTTATATGGCTACACCTTC. This translates into CASLQGSLYGYTF.

The chain is built from TRBV7-9 and TRBJ1-6; TRBD1 matches at 10 bases. This CDR3 region has 18 residues. With V trimmed by 2 bases and J by 8 bases, 12 bases remained unmatched. Per the germline V gene, CDR1 is SEHNR and CDR2 is FQNEAQ (reference sequence). The CDR3 DNA reads as TGTGCCAGCAGCTTACCAGCCGGGACAGGGGCCGAATATTCACCCCTCCACTTT. Its translation: CASSLPAGTGAEYSPLHF.

This chain joins TRBV19 and TRBJ1-5, with TRBD1 matching 8 bases. Germline V lookup: CDR1 LNHDA, CDR2 SQIVND (reference sequence). CDR3 length equals 18 residues. Trimming at V came to 3 bases and at J to 0 bases, leaving 10 bases not matched to a gene. The CDR3 DNA is TGTGCCAGTAGTATTGGAAACAGGGGGGTCCATAGCAATCAGCCCCAGCATTTT. Translation gives CASSIGNRGVHSNQPQHF.

V gene TRBV19 combines with J gene TRBJ1-5; D is perhaps TRBD1 (6 bases). Per germline, CDR1 LNHDA and CDR2 SQIVND (reference sequence). V was clipped by 7 bases and J by 1 base, with 11 bases between them. The CDR3 length is 14 residues. The CDR3 region is CASTQGHSNQPQHF. The CDR3 region has the DNA TGTGCCAGTACCCAGGGACACAGCAATCAGCCCCAGCATTTT.

The chain couples TRBV3-1 (or the pseudogene TRBV3-2) to TRBJ1-1, with 7 bases aligning to TRBD1. In germline, CDR1 is LGHDT, CDR2 YNNKEL (reference sequence). This CDR3 has 18 amino acids. The V segment lost 2 bases and the J segment 0 bases; nucleotides outside the gene matches: 12. The CDR3 here is CASSQSRRGGCMNTEAFF. The CDR3 DNA sequence: TGTGCCAGCAGCCAATCCAGGAGAGGGGGCTGCATGAACACTGAAGCTTTCTTT.

This chain links TRBV3-1 (or the pseudogene TRBV3-2) with TRBJ2-2; 10 bases align to TRBD2. The CDR3 covers 15 residues. The V and J ends lost 5 bases and 11 bases, in that order; junction bases with no gene match: 11. Germline loops: CDR1 LGHDT, CDR2 YNNKEL (reference sequence). CDR3 amino acids: CASSTMSGGAGELFF. CDR3 DNA: TGTGCCAGCAGCACGATGAGCGGGGGGGCAGGAGAGCTGTTTTTT.

The chain recombines TRBV2 with TRBJ1-2; TRBD1 agrees at 7 bases. CDR1 is SNHLY and CDR2 is FYNNEI in the germline V gene. V was clipped by 4 bases and J by 7 bases; unmatched bases: 3. CDR3 length equals 12 residues. The CDR3 bases are TGTGCCAGCAGTGTGACAGGGTTTGGCTACACCTTC. Its translation is CASSVTGFGYTF.

V usage is TRBV5-1 and J usage is TRBJ2-4, with D tentatively TRBD1 (6 bases). V was cut by 7 bases and J by 6 bases, with 14 bases left in between. The CDR3 is 13 amino acids. The germline V gene encodes CDR1 SGHRS and CDR2 YFSETQ. The CDR3 region has the DNA TGCGCCAGCCGTCAACCGGACAGAAACATTCAGTACTTC. Translation: CASRQPDRNIQYF.

The chain recombines TRBV5-1 with TRBJ1-1, with D unclear. V was clipped by 0 bases and J by 4 bases, with 13 bases between them. Germline V gene data show CDR1 as SGHRS and CDR2 as YFSETQ. This CDR3 region has 15 residues. The CDR3 DNA follows: TGCGCCAGCAGCTTGGAGTACAGCTCGTCCACTGAAGCTTTCTTT. It codes for CASSLEYSSSTEAFF.

The J gene is TRBJ2-1, the V gene TRBV2; perhaps TRBD1 as D (5 bases). The CDR3 is 15 residues long. CDR1 SNHLY and CDR2 FYNNEI come from the germline V gene. Trimming took off 5 bases at V and 8 bases at J, with 19 bases between the two ends. The CDR3 nucleotides are TGTGCCAGCAGTTTAGGGCAGGGTGGTTGGCATGAGCAGTTCTTC. Amino acids: CASSLGQGGWHEQFF.

The chain is built from TRBV12-3 or TRBV12-4 and TRBJ2-3, with D uncertain. The CDR3 totals 11 residues. Deletions cut 3 bases from V and 5 bases from J, with 3 bases between. The CDR3 nucleotides are TGTGCCAGCAGTTTTCTAGATACGCAGTATTTT. Translation gives CASSFLDTQYF.

The CDR3 bases are TGTGCCAGCAGCTTAGTTACTCGGTCGGATACGCAGTATTTT. It translates to CASSLVTRSDTQYF. V and J are TRBV7-9 and TRBJ2-3; D gene uncertain. V was trimmed by 1 base and J by 6 bases, leaving 11 bases between them. This CDR3 comprises 14 residues. CDR1 and CDR2 from the germline V gene are SEHNR and FQNEAQ (reference sequence).

The CDR3 loop is CASRLTRQETQYF. CDR3 nucleotides: TGTGCCAGCAGACTTACTAGACAAGAGACCCAGTACTTC. The chain recombines TRBV6-5 with TRBJ2-5; tentatively, D is TRBD2 (5 bases). Germline loops: CDR1 MNHEY, CDR2 SVGAGI. The CDR3 is made up of 13 amino acids. The V end was cut by 6 bases, the J end by 2 bases, with 10 bases between.

The chain combines TRBV11-2 with TRBJ2-7; weak D call: TRBD2 (6 bases). Germline values: CDR1 SGHAT, CDR2 FQNNGV. This CDR3 has 14 residues. Trimming stripped 3 bases from V and 4 bases from J, with 13 bases between. In DNA form, the CDR3 reads TGTGCCAGCAGCTTGCGGGGACGGGGGTACGAGCAGTACTTC. This translates into CASSLRGRGYEQYF.

CDR3 nucleotide sequence: TGTGCCAGCTCCGACAGGGCGGCAGATACGCAGTATTTT. Its protein is CASSDRAADTQYF. The chain joins TRBV18 to TRBJ2-3, with TRBD1 matching over 7 bases. There are 13 residues in the CDR3. CDR1 is KGHSH and CDR2 is LQKENI in the germline V gene. Trimming at V came to 6 bases and at J to 4 bases, leaving 4 bases not matched to a gene.

This chain connects TRBV6-4 to TRBJ2-3, with D possibly being TRBD2 (6 bases). Trimming took off 7 bases at V and 4 bases at J, with 15 bases between the two ends. CDR3 size: 14 residues. Germline CDR1 is MRHNA and CDR2 is SNTAGT. CDR3 residues: CASKDEEGADTQYF. Written as DNA, the CDR3 is TGTGCCAGCAAGGACGAGGAGGGTGCAGATACGCAGTATTTT.

V usage is TRBV5-1 and J usage is TRBJ1-1; D not resolved. The CDR3 extends over 13 amino acids. Per germline, CDR1 SGHRS and CDR2 YFSETQ. Trimming left V 4 bases short and J 1 base short, with 8 bases between. CDR3 nucleotide sequence: TGCGCCAGCAGCAACCGGGAGAACACTGAAGCTTTCTTT. Its protein is CASSNRENTEAFF.

The V and J genes are TRBV7-3 and TRBJ1-6, with 7 nucleotides matching TRBD1. Looked up from germline, CDR1 is SGHTA and CDR2 is FQGTGA. Trimming cost V 4 bases and J 8 bases; bases outside gene matches: 8. The CDR3 covers 15 residues. In DNA form, the CDR3 reads TGTGCCAGCAGCTCGACAGGGATCATTGATTCACCCCTCCACTTT. Its protein product is CASSSTGIIDSPLHF.

The genes are TRBV7-8 and TRBJ2-7, with D tentatively TRBD1 (6 bases). This CDR3 spans 13 amino acids. V lost 5 bases to trimming and J lost 5 bases, with 13 bases between them. CDR1 is SGHVS, CDR2 FQNEAQ, per germline. DNA of the CDR3: TGTGCCAGCAGCCAGGGGCCAGGAGACGAGCAGTACTTC. Amino acid sequence: CASSQGPGDEQYF. Full variable domain (rest looked up from reference TRBV7-8 and TRBJ2-7): GAGVSQSPRYKVAKRGQDVALRCDPISGHVSLFWYQQALGQGPEFLTYFQNEAQLDKSGLPSDRFFAERPEGSVSTLKIQRTQQEDSAVYLCASSQGPGDEQYFGPGTRLTVT.

The V gene is TRBV18, the J gene TRBJ2-3, with unresolved D. V lost 2 bases, J lost 4 bases, and 4 bases lay in between. Germline CDR1 KGHSH, CDR2 LQKENI. The CDR3 sequence is 12 residues long. The CDR3 loop is CASSPESDTQYF. In nucleotides, the CDR3 is TGTGCCAGCTCACCAGAGTCAGATACGCAGTATTTT.

The CDR3 DNA reads as TGTGCCAGCAGCTTGGGGGGAGACGGGAACTATGGCTACACCTTC. Amino acid sequence: CASSLGGDGNYGYTF. This rearrangement joins TRBV7-2 to TRBJ1-2, with a tentative D call TRBD1 (5 bases). V lost 3 bases to trimming and J lost 2 bases, with 13 bases between them. The CDR3 loop spans 15 amino acids. Germline CDR1 is SGHTA and CDR2 is FQGNSA.

The V and J genes are TRBV7-3 and TRBJ1-1, with unresolved D. The CDR3 covers 13 residues. Trimming left V 3 bases short and J 0 bases short, with 5 bases between. The germline gives CDR1 SGHTA, CDR2 FQGTGA. The CDR3 sequence is CASSFGMNTEAFF. Here the CDR3 DNA reads TGTGCCAGCAGCTTCGGGATGAACACTGAAGCTTTCTTT.